The entry below describes one TCR beta chain. Data came from immunoSEQ multiplex PCR; TCRdb stores just in-frame clones and leaves some out. The sample contains 80,000 or so clones, about 80% of which appear only once. This sample stems from a study of blood T cell repertoires in COVID-19. About the study: Collection of acute and convalescent COVID-19 samples took place in the United States, Italy and Spain. From T cells, B-cell-depleted T cells, or PBMCs came the material, which was cDNA or gDNA.

Trimming pared 2 bases from V and 5 bases from J, leaving 8 bases between. CDR3 length: 13 amino acids. The V gene's germline CDR1 is SGHRS and CDR2 YFSETQ. The V call is TRBV5-1, the J call TRBJ1-5; D remains ambiguous. What was sequenced was peripheral blood. The TCR was taken from a human donor in a cohort sampled during active COVID-19. The CDR3 region is CASSLLGDQPQHF. Written as DNA, the CDR3 is TGCGCCAGCAGCTTATTGGGAGATCAGCCCCAGCATTTT.